The subject of this entry is one T cell receptor beta chain. Its antigen is still unknown. TCRB transcripts that were expressed got sequenced, as all of the isolated RNA had been reverse transcribed. The assay was immunoSEQ multiplex PCR, and TCRdb's table has in-frame clones only and misses some. The sample carries 450,000 to 600,000 clones, 25% to 35% recorded once. The V and J ends lost 4 bases and 4 bases respectively, with 15 bases between them. CDR1 and CDR2 (germline): MDHEN, SYDVKM. The CDR3 consists of 15 residues. The sample belongs to a study of beta chain features in type 1 diabetes. The study, taken as a whole, reports: The study found fewer insertions and more deletions at VDJ junctions in type 1 diabetes patients. Compared to healthy donors, patients appeared to have naive, central memory and Treg TCRB repertoires that were more alike. Shorter templates might be favored by PCR, and equally so in patients and in controls.

J is TRBJ2-3 and V is TRBV28; D not resolved. The specimen sequenced was naive CD4+ T cells from blood. The sequence came from a man younger than 35 in good health. CDR3 DNA: TGTGCCAGCAGTTACTCTTTGAGTGGGCCAGATACGCAGTATTTT. It yields the protein CASSYSLSGPDTQYF.